A selection of T cell receptor beta chains follows, all from one sample in a study of cytomegalovirus exposure and HLA in healthy donors. TCRdb's copy holds only in-frame clones and misses some; the assay was immunoSEQ multiplex PCR. Altogether over 85,000 clones are present, less than 80% being singletons, with the ten largest covering 2% to 2.5%. The sample was PBMCs. These receptors were collected from a man aged 25 to 40 in good health and CMV-seronegative. Each CDR3 is given with its conserved first and last residue. A D gene is named only where the DNA matches it firmly. Some rows have no size entry. The others give once, few or many, or a class for an expanded clone.

V gene	D gene	J gene	clone size	CDR3 DNA	CDR3 protein
TRBV27	-	TRBJ1-1	-	TGTGCCAGCAGTAAGGAGCAGGGCCTAGGCACTGAAGCTTTCTTT	CASSKEQGLGTEAFF
TRBV5-8	TRBD1	TRBJ2-3	-	TGTGCCAGCAGCCGAACCGGGACAGGGTTCACAGATACGCAGTATTTT	CASSRTGTGFTDTQYF
TRBV7-2	-	TRBJ1-4	-	TGTGCCAGCAGCTTAGGGGGAGGAAAGGAAAAACTGTTTTTT	CASSLGGGKEKLFF
TRBV5-1	TRBD2	TRBJ2-3	few	TGCGCCAGCAGCTTGGCGGGAGCGGGGGCACGCACAGATACGCAGTATTTT	CASSLAGAGARTDTQYF
TRBV27	-	TRBJ1-2	-	TGTGCCAGCAGTTCTTTCACGGGGAGAGATGGCTACACCTTC	CASSSFTGRDGYTF
TRBV4-3	-	TRBJ1-4	-	TGCGCCAGCAGCCAAGAAGGCCAGGGGACAACAAAACTGTTTTTT	CASSQEGQGTTKLFF
TRBV5-3	-	TRBJ2-7	-	TGTGCCAGAAGCCCGAGCCTGGCGGGCTACGAGCAGTACTTC	CARSPSLAGYEQYF
TRBV9	-	TRBJ1-3	few	TGTGCCAGCAGCGTGACAAGTACCTCTGGAAACACCATATATTTT	CASSVTSTSGNTIYF
TRBV7-3	TRBD1	TRBJ2-2	-	TGTGCCAGCAGCGTTGACAGGGGGAAGGACACCGGGGAGCTGTTTTTT	CASSVDRGKDTGELFF
TRBV5-1	TRBD2	TRBJ2-1	-	TGCGCCAGCAGCTTGGTCGGGACTAGTGGCTGGAATGAGCAGTTCTTC	CASSLVGTSGWNEQFF
TRBV7-8	-	TRBJ1-2	-	TGTGCCAGCAGCTTAGTAGGGGGATCGTCGCTCTCCGGCTACACCTTC	CASSLVGGSSLSGYTF
TRBV15	-	TRBJ2-1	-	TGTGCCACCAGCAGAGTACACGGACTACCTTCCTACAATGAGCAGTTCTTC	CATSRVHGLPSYNEQFF
TRBV10-1	TRBD1	TRBJ2-7	-	TGCGCCAGCAGTGAGTCGACAACGGGACAGGGGAGCTACGAGCAGTACTTC	CASSESTTGQGSYEQYF
TRBV28	-	TRBJ1-3	-	TGTGCCAGCAGTTTGGTTTTATTGGCAGGGTCTGGAAACACCATATATTTT	CASSLVLLAGSGNTIYF
TRBV19	TRBD1	TRBJ2-6	-	TGTGCCAGTAGTACCGTGAGGGAACCGACAGGGGGATATGGGGCCAACGTCCTGACTTTC	CASSTVREPTGGYGANVLTF